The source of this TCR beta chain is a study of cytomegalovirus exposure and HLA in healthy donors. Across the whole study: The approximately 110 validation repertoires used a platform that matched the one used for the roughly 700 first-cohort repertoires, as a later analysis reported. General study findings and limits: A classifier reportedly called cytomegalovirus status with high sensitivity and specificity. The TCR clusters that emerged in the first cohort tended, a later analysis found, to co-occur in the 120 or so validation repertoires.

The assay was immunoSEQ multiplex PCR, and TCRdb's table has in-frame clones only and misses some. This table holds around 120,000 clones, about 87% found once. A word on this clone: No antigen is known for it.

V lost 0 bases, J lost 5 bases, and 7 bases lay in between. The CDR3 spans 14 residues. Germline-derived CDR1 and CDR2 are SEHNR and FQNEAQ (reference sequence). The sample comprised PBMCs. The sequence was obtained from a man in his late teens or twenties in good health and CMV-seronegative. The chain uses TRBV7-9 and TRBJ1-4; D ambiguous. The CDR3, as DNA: TGTGCCAGCAGCTTAGCTCGCCAGAATGAAAAACTGTTTTTT. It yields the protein CASSLARQNEKLFF.